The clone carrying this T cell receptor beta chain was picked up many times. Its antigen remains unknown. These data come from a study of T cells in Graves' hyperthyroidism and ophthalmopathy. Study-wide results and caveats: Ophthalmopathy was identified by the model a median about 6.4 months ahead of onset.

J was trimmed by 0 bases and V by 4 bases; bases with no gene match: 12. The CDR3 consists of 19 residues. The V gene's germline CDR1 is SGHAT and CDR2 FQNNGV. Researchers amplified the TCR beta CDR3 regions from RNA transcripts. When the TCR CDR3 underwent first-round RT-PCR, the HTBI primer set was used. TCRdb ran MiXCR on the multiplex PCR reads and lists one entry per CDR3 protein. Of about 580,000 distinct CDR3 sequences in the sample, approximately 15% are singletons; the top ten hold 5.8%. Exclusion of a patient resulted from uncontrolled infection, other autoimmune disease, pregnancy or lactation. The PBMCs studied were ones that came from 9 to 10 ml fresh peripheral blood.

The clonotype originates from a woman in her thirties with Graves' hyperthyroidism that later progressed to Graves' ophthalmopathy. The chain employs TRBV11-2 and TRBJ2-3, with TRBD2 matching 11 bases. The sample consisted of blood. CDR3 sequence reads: CASSSYLGSSGGSTDTQYF. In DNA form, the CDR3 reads TGTGCCAGCAGCTCCTATTTGGGGTCTAGCGGGGGGAGCACAGATACGCAGTATTTT.